These 29 T cell receptor beta chains share one sample of origin, sequenced in a study of spatial heterogeneity in lung cancer. TCRdb independently ran MiXCR on the 5' RACE reads; one entry per CDR3 protein. Of about 5,700 distinct CDR3 sequences in the sample, 12% were seen once. Specified time point: sample taken at primary tumor resection. The material sequenced was lung tissue, taken at surgery. The receptors were gathered from a human donor with early-stage non-small cell lung cancer.

Notes on this clonotype: Found in a library prepared for alpha chains, this beta chain is an off-target read, and its abundance has little meaning. V gene TRBV20-1 combines with J gene TRBJ1-5, with a weak D call TRBD1 (5 bases). CDR1 is DFQATT and CDR2 is SNEGSKA in the germline V gene (reference sequence). Trimming pared 3 bases from V and 5 bases from J, leaving 11 bases between. CDR3 size: 13 residues. The DNA of the CDR3 is TGCAGTGCTAGGCAGGGTGCGCATCAGCCCCAGCATTTT. It translates to CSARQGAHQPQHF.

By sample share, this clonotype is medium-sized. This beta chain was picked up by a library intended for alpha chains and is off target, so its count carries little meaning. The chain joins TRBV7-2 to TRBJ2-7; 7 nucleotides line up with TRBD2. This CDR3 spans 15 amino acids. From germline, CDR1 is SGHTA and CDR2 FQGNSA. V lost 5 bases and J lost 5; bases outside the gene matches: 12. The CDR3 nucleotides read TGTGCCAGCAGCCCCCTCTACTTCGGGAGGAACGAGCAGTACTTC. This gives the protein CASSPLYFGRNEQYF.

The sample holds many counts of this clonotype. This beta chain is off target for a library built for alpha chains, so its abundance means little. V and J are TRBV27 and TRBJ1-1, with TRBD1 identical over 8 bases. CDR3 length equals 13 residues. With 6 bases clipped from V and 8 bases from J, the junction kept 8 bases outside the gene matches. Germline CDR1 is MNHEY and CDR2 is SMNVEV (reference sequence). This CDR3 reads CASRLTGDLEAFF. The CDR3 DNA follows: TGTGCCAGCAGACTGACAGGGGACTTAGAAGCTTTCTTT.

This clonotype was counted at least ten times. This beta chain came through as a stray read in a library set up for alpha chains, and its size says little. The J gene is TRBJ2-7, the V gene TRBV20-1; D is unresolved. V lost 0 bases to trimming and J lost 3 bases, with 15 bases between them. The CDR3 runs to 15 residues. Germline V CDR1 and CDR2: DFQATT, SNEGSKA (reference sequence). The CDR3 spells CSARDSSLGVYEQYF. In DNA, the CDR3 is TGCAGTGCTAGAGATTCTTCCCTAGGCGTCTACGAGCAGTACTTC.

This clonotype is termed medium-sized. Since it is a stray read in a library aimed at alpha chains, this beta chain has a size that is not meaningful. The V gene is TRBV7-3, the J gene TRBJ2-3; 7 positions match TRBD1. The J segment lost 5 bases and the V segment lost 5 bases, leaving 16 bases of the junction unmatched. The germline gives CDR1 SGHTA, CDR2 FQGTGA. This CDR3 comprises 17 residues. CDR3 protein: CASSPPGQDKALDTQYF. The CDR3 DNA is TGTGCCAGCAGCCCCCCCGGACAGGACAAAGCTCTAGATACGCAGTATTTT.

This clonotype was observed many times. The junction departs from the called germline gene at one end, perhaps through a read error. This beta chain is an unintended read in a library built for alpha chains; its size means little. The chain's CDR3 is CASSRDRYNEHFF. The CDR3 DNA is TGTGCCAGCAGTCGCGACAGATACAATGAGCATTTCTTC. The genes are TRBV3-1 and TRBJ2-1, with a possible D match to TRBD1 (5 bases). The CDR3 has 13 amino acids. Germline CDR1 reads LGHDT; CDR2 reads YNNKEL (reference sequence).

By sample share, this clonotype is medium-sized. Little can be read into the size of this beta chain, an off-target read in a library designed for alpha chains. V is TRBV28 and J is TRBJ2-6; D remains ambiguous. The CDR3 runs to 16 residues. Germline V gene lookup returns CDR1 MDHEN and CDR2 SYDVKM. V dropped 4 bases and J dropped 4 bases, with 14 bases sitting between them. CDR3: CASSSPSSNGANVLTF. The CDR3 DNA reads as TGTGCCAGCAGTTCCCCCTCATCCAACGGGGCCAACGTCCTGACTTTC.

This clonotype is deemed medium-sized (0.01 to 0.1%). Being off target in a library aimed at alpha chains, this beta chain has a size of little meaning. The chain has TRBV7-2 and TRBJ1-5; D uncertain. Germline CDR1 is SGHTA and CDR2 is FQGNSA. V was pared by 5 bases and J by 1 base, with 15 bases between. The CDR3 has 16 residues. CDR3 in amino acids: CASSKGLEGSNQPQHF. The CDR3 DNA sequence: TGTGCCAGCAGCAAGGGTCTTGAGGGAAGCAATCAGCCCCAGCATTTT.

This clonotype counts as medium-sized (0.01 to 0.1%). This beta chain is an off-target read within a library intended for alpha chains, so its frequency means little. The chain is built from TRBV2 and TRBJ1-5; D is possibly TRBD1 (6 bases). The germline V gene has CDR1 SNHLY and CDR2 FYNNEI. Trimming cost V 1 base and J 7 bases, with 11 bases left between them. The CDR3 runs 14 residues. The CDR3 sequence: CASSEEGGWQPQHF. CDR3 in DNA: TGTGCCAGCAGTGAAGAGGGGGGTTGGCAGCCCCAGCATTTT.

On this clonotype itself: The library was prepared for alpha chains; this beta chain is a stray read, so its frequency means little. The chain combines TRBV7-9 with TRBJ1-1; D perhaps matches TRBD1 (6 bases). The CDR3 runs 15 residues. Trimming took off 2 bases at V and 3 bases at J, with 13 bases between the two ends. CDR1 SEHNR and CDR2 FQNEAQ come from the germline V gene (reference sequence). Here the CDR3 DNA reads TGTGCCAGCAGCTTAACGGGGGCGATGGACACTGAAGCTTTCTTT. Translated, it gives CASSLTGAMDTEAFF.

This clonotype was observed at least ten times. This beta chain is an unintended read in a library built for alpha chains; its size means little. The J gene is TRBJ2-6, the V gene TRBV29-1, with a tentative D call TRBD2 (5 bases). This CDR3 has 13 amino acids. The ends were cut back, 4 bases at V and 1 base at J, with 5 bases in the middle. Germline V gene data show CDR1 as SQVTM and CDR2 as ANQGSEA. The CDR3 protein is CSVAGSGANVLTF. CDR3 nucleotides: TGCAGCGTTGCGGGGTCTGGGGCCAACGTCCTGACTTTC.

This clonotype was counted at least ten times. This beta chain slipped into a library made for alpha chains as a stray read, so its size is not meaningful. V and J are TRBV18 and TRBJ1-6; possibly TRBD1 for D (5 bases). The CDR3 is made up of 15 amino acids. Germline V gives CDR1 KGHSH, CDR2 LQKENI. V lost 6 bases to trimming and J lost 7 bases, with 16 bases between them. DNA for the CDR3: TGTGCCAGCTCCCTCGGACACGGAGGGAATTCACCCCTCCACTTT. This sequence encodes CASSLGHGGNSPLHF.

This clonotype is medium-sized within its sample. This beta chain turned up in a library designed for alpha chains; as an off-target read, its abundance says little. The rearrangement links TRBV6-5 to TRBJ1-6; 9 bases are shared with TRBD1. The CDR3 runs to 15 residues. Germline V gene sequence: CDR1 MNHEY, CDR2 SVGAGI. V trimming: 7 bases; J trimming: 4 bases; junction bases outside the gene matches: 5. The CDR3 loop is CASNPGQGYNSPLHF. The CDR3 DNA reads as TGTGCCAGCAACCCGGGACAGGGTTATAATTCACCCCTCCACTTT.

This clonotype has at least ten counts. This beta chain is a stray sequence in a library constructed for alpha chains; its clone size is not meaningful. This chain joins TRBV20-1 and TRBJ1-1; maybe TRBD1 (6 bases). With 5 bases removed from V and 1 base from J, the gap between germline ends came to 11 bases. CDR1 and CDR2 from the germline V gene are DFQATT and SNEGSKA (reference sequence). The CDR3 runs 13 residues. CDR3 in amino acids: CSARTEKNTEAFF. The DNA for the CDR3 is TGCAGTGCTCGGACAGAGAAGAACACTGAAGCTTTCTTT.

This clonotype was counted ten times or more. This beta chain is an off-target read within a library intended for alpha chains, so its frequency means little. The chain carries TRBV29-1 and TRBJ2-7, with D maybe TRBD1 (6 bases). Germline V gene data show CDR1 as SQVTM and CDR2 as ANQGSEA. Trimming stripped 5 bases from V and 1 base from J, with 9 bases between. This CDR3 comprises 12 residues. The CDR3 reads CSVMTGSYEQYF. In DNA, the CDR3 is TGCAGCGTTATGACAGGATCCTACGAGCAGTACTTC.

There are many counts of this clonotype. One base away lies a much larger clone, so this may be a sequencing read error. Little can be read into the size of this beta chain, an off-target read in a library designed for alpha chains. The chain employs TRBV18 and TRBJ1-2; 12 bases fit TRBD1. Germline lookup yields CDR1 KGHSH and CDR2 LQKENI. V lost 4 bases, J lost 8 bases, and 8 bases stayed unmatched. The CDR3 totals 15 residues. CDR3 bases: TGTGCCAGCTCACAGGTCGGGACAGGGGGCGACGGCTACACCTTC. Translation gives CASSQVGTGGDGYTF.

This clonotype was counted many times. This beta chain is a stray sequence in a library constructed for alpha chains; its clone size is not meaningful. The chain combines TRBV30 with TRBJ2-7; D may be TRBD1 (6 bases). The CDR3 is 14 residues long. CDR1 GTSNPN and CDR2 SVGIG come from the germline V gene (reference sequence). The ends were cut back, 0 bases at V and 0 bases at J, with 9 bases in the middle. CDR3 DNA: TGTGCCTGGAGTGTAGGGGGTAGCTCCTACGAGCAGTACTTC. This encodes CAWSVGGSSYEQYF.

By proportion, this clonotype is medium-sized. The size of this beta chain means little, since it is a stray read in a library made for alpha chains. This chain uses TRBV11-2 with TRBJ2-1; TRBD1 matches 7 bases. Germline V gene sequence: CDR1 SGHAT, CDR2 FQNNGV. The CDR3 covers 14 residues. V lost 3 bases and J lost 8; bases outside the gene matches: 7. CDR3 DNA sequence: TGTGCCAGCAGCTTGGGACAGTTTTCGGATGAGCAGTTCTTC. This codes for CASSLGQFSDEQFF.

This clonotype has at least ten counts. This beta chain slipped into a library made for alpha chains as a stray read, so its size is not meaningful. The chain has TRBV20-1 and TRBJ1-2; D is ambiguous. The V gene lost 0 bases and the J gene lost 5 bases, with 19 bases spanning the gap. The germline V gene encodes CDR1 DFQATT and CDR2 SNEGSKA (reference sequence). This CDR3 comprises 16 residues. As DNA, the CDR3 is TGCAGTGCTAGAGATCTGGTCAGCCCGTATTTGTATGGCTACACCTTC. This translates into CSARDLVSPYLYGYTF.

Sample share makes this clonotype medium-sized. Being off target in a library aimed at alpha chains, this beta chain has a size of little meaning. V and J are TRBV5-1 and TRBJ1-5, with 9 bases aligning to TRBD1. This CDR3 is 18 amino acids long. With 0 bases clipped from V and 1 base from J, the junction kept 8 bases outside the gene matches. The V gene's germline CDR1 is SGHRS and CDR2 YFSETQ. The CDR3 region is CASSLVPTGGLSNQPQHF. CDR3 coding DNA: TGCGCCAGCAGCTTGGTACCGACAGGGGGACTGAGCAATCAGCCCCAGCATTTT.

Relative to its sample, this clonotype is medium-sized. Little can be read into the size of this beta chain, an off-target read in a library designed for alpha chains. The chain links TRBV20-1 to TRBJ2-3; D not certain. V lost 6 bases to trimming and J lost 0 bases, with 7 bases between them. In germline, CDR1 is DFQATT, CDR2 SNEGSKA (reference sequence). The CDR3 contains 12 residues. The CDR3 is CSASYSTDTQYF. The CDR3, as DNA: TGCAGTGCCTCCTATAGCACAGATACGCAGTATTTT.

Sample share makes this clonotype medium-sized. Found in a library prepared for alpha chains, this beta chain is an off-target read, and its abundance has little meaning. This chain links TRBV7-3 with TRBJ2-3, with TRBD2 matching over 8 bases. The CDR3 length is 15 residues. Germline values: CDR1 SGHTA, CDR2 FQGTGA. J was trimmed by 4 bases and V by 5 bases; bases with no gene match: 8. CDR3 in amino acids: CASSATSGESDTQYF. The CDR3 DNA reads as TGTGCCAGCAGCGCTACTAGCGGTGAATCAGATACGCAGTATTTT.

This clonotype was counted only a few times. This beta chain is an off-target read within a library intended for alpha chains, so its frequency means little. V is TRBV15 and J is TRBJ2-2; 8 bases line up with TRBD2. From germline, CDR1 is LNHNV and CDR2 YYDKDF (reference sequence). The CDR3 runs 13 residues. Trimming removed 5 bases from V and 9 bases from J; junction bases left unmatched: 5. Written as DNA, the CDR3 is TGTGCCACCAGCGGGACTAGAGGTTGGGAGCTGTTTTTT. Protein sequence: CATSGTRGWELFF.

This clonotype is labeled large. A library prepared for alpha chains yielded this beta chain as an off-target read; its size is of little meaning. The chain joins TRBV7-6 to TRBJ2-3; 7 nucleotides line up with TRBD1. Germline loops: CDR1 SGHVS, CDR2 FNYEAQ. The ends lost 5 bases at V and 1 base at J; junction bases unmatched: 6. The CDR3 consists of 15 residues. The CDR3 DNA reads as TGTGCCAGCAGCCTCGGAGGACAGGGCACAGATACGCAGTATTTT. This sequence encodes CASSLGGQGTDTQYF.

The sample holds many counts of this clonotype. Little can be read into the size of this beta chain, an off-target read in a library designed for alpha chains. In DNA, the CDR3 is TGCGCCAGCAGCTTGTTTCCCGGGTACGAGCAGTACTTC. Protein product: CASSLFPGYEQYF. The genes are TRBV5-1 and TRBJ2-7; D not certain. Germline loops: CDR1 SGHRS, CDR2 YFSETQ. The CDR3 runs to 13 residues. V was shortened by 1 base and J by 4 bases, with 9 bases between the two germline ends.

This clonotype was recorded at least ten times. This beta chain slipped into a library made for alpha chains as a stray read, so its size is not meaningful. The chain couples TRBV7-2 to TRBJ2-5, with a tentative D call TRBD1 (5 bases). Germline lookup yields CDR1 SGHTA and CDR2 FQGNSA. The germline V and J ends were trimmed by 2 bases and 5 bases, with 15 bases remaining between them. The CDR3 has 15 amino acids. The CDR3 nucleotides read TGTGCCAGCAGCTTATACGGCAGCTCAGGGGAGACCCAGTACTTC. It yields the protein CASSLYGSSGETQYF. Full variable domain (rest looked up from reference TRBV7-2 and TRBJ2-5): GAGVSQSPSNKVTEKGKDVELRCDPISGHTALYWYRQSLGQGLEFLIYFQGNSAPDKSGLPSDRFSAERTGGSVSTLTIQRTQQEDSAVYLCASSLYGSSGETQYFGPGTRLLVL.

This clonotype was observed many times. Little can be read into the size of this beta chain, an off-target read in a library designed for alpha chains. The chain combines TRBV20-1 with TRBJ1-1, with TRBD1 as a possible D gene (5 bases). The germline CDR1 and CDR2 sequences are DFQATT and SNEGSKA (reference sequence). The ends were cut back, 3 bases at V and 3 bases at J, with 20 bases in the middle. The CDR3 spans 16 residues. CDR3: CSARLAVRGLDTEAFF. DNA for the CDR3: TGCAGTGCTAGGTTGGCAGTGAGGGGTCTGGACACTGAAGCTTTCTTT.

On this clonotype: The library was designed around alpha chains, so this beta chain is a stray read whose abundance carries little weight. The J gene is TRBJ1-5, the V gene TRBV20-1; D might be TRBD1 (6 bases). The V end was cut by 3 bases, the J end by 0 bases, with 12 bases between. CDR3 length: 15 residues. The germline gives CDR1 DFQATT, CDR2 SNEGSKA (reference sequence). CDR3 sequence: CSARQGQGSNQPQHF. In DNA form, the CDR3 reads TGCAGTGCTAGGCAGGGGCAGGGTAGCAATCAGCCCCAGCATTTT.

This clonotype has at least ten counts. Because this beta chain is a stray read in a library intended to capture alpha chains, its abundance should not be given much weight. The rearrangement joins TRBV7-9 to TRBJ2-2; a possible D gene is TRBD2 (5 bases). Trimming cost V 5 bases and J 4 bases, with 8 bases left between them. CDR3 length: 13 amino acids. Germline V CDR1 and CDR2: SEHNR, FQNEAQ (reference sequence). The CDR3 protein is CASSQDFTGELFF. The CDR3 DNA follows: TGTGCCAGCAGCCAGGACTTCACCGGGGAGCTGTTTTTT.